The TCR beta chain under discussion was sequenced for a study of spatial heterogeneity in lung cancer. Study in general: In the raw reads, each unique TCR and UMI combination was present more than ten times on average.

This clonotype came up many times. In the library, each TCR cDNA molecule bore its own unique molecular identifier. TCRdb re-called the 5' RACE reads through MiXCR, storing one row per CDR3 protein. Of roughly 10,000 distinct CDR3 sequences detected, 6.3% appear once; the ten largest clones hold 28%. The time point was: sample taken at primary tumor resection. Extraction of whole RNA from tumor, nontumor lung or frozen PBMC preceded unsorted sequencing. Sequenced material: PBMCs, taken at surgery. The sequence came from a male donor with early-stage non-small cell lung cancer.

CDR3 sequence: CASSPTARGVKNIQYF. The CDR3 DNA is TGTGCCAGCAGCCCTACCGCTCGGGGGGTCAAAAACATTCAGTACTTC. V gene TRBV7-6 combines with J gene TRBJ2-4, with 7 bases lining up with TRBD2. Trimming took 5 bases from V and 3 from J; bases not matched to a gene: 10. The CDR3 consists of 16 residues. The germline V gene encodes CDR1 SGHVS and CDR2 FNYEAQ. The complete variable domain, with remaining parts taken from reference TRBV7-6 and TRBJ2-4, reads GAGVSQSPRYKVTKRGQDVALRCDPISGHVSLYWYRQALGQGPEFLTYFNYEAQQDKSGLPNDRFSAERPEGSISTLTIQRTEQRDSAMYRCASSPTARGVKNIQYFGAGTRLSVL.